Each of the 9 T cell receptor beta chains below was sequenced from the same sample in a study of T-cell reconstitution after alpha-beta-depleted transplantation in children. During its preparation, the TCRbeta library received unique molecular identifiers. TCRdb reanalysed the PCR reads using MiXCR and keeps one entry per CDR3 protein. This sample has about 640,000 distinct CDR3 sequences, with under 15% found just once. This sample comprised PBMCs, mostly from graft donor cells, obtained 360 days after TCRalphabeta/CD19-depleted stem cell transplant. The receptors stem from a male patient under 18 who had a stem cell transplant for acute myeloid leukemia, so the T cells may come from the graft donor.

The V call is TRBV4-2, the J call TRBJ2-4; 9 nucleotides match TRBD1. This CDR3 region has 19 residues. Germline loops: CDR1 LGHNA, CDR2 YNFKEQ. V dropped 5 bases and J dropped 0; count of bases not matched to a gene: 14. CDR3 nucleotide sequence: TGTGCCAGCAGCAGAATGCTAGGGACAGGGATCCTAGCCAAAAACATTCAGTACTTC. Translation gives CASSRMLGTGILAKNIQYF.

The chain's CDR3 is CAISGLAGEGGPYEQYF. The CDR3 nucleotides are TGTGCCATCAGTGGACTAGCGGGAGAGGGGGGCCCCTACGAGCAGTACTTC. The chain has TRBV10-3 and TRBJ2-7, with 12 bases aligning to TRBD2. Trimming removed 4 bases from V and 2 bases from J; junction bases left unmatched: 9. Germline values: CDR1 ENHRY, CDR2 SYGVKD. CDR3 length: 17 residues.

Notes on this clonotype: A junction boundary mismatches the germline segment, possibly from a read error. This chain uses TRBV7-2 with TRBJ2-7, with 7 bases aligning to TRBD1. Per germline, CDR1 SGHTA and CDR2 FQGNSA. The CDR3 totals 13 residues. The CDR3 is CASSLNPLDRSLF. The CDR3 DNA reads TGTGCCAGCAGCTTAAACCCGCTGGACAGGTCCCTATTC.

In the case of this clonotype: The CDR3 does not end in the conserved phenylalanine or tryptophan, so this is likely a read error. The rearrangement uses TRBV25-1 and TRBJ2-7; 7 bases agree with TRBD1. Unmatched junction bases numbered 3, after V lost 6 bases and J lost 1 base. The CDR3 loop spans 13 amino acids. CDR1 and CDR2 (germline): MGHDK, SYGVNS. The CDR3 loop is CASRYRGSYEQYL. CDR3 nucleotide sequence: TGTGCCAGCAGATACAGGGGATCCTACGAGCAGTACTTA.

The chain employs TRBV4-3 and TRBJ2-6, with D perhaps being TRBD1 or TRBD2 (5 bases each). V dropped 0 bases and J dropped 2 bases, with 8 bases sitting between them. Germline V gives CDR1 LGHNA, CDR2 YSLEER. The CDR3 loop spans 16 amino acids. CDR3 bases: TGCGCCAGCAGCCAAGATGGGACGCCTGGGGCCAACGTCCTGACTTTC. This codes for CASSQDGTPGANVLTF.

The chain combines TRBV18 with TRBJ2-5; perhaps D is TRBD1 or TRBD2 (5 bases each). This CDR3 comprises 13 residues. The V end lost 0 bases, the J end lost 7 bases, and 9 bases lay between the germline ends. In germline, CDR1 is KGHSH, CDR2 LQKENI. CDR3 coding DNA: TGTGCCAGCTCACCACCTGGGACCGGGACCCAGTACTTC. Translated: CASSPPGTGTQYF.

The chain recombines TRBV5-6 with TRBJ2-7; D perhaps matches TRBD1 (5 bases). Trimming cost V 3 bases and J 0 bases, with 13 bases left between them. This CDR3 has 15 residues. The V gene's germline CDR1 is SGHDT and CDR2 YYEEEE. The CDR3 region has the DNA TGTGCCAGCAGCTGGAGATGGGGCAACTCCTACGAGCAGTACTTC. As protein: CASSWRWGNSYEQYF.

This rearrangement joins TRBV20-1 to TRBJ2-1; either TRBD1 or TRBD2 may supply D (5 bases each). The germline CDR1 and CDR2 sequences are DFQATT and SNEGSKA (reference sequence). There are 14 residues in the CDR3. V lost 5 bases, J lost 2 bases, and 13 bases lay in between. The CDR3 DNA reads TGCAGTGCTTCTCCCGGGACGACCTACAATGAGCAGTTCTTC. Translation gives CSASPGTTYNEQFF.

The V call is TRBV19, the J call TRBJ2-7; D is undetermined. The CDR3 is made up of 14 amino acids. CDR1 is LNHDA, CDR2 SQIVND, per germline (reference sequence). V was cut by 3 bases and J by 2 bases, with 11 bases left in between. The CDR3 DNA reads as TGTGCCAGTAGTATTGGGGTAAGGACCTACGAGCAGTACTTC. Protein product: CASSIGVRTYEQYF.